A selection of T cell receptor beta chains follows, all from one sample in a study of CD8+ T cells in alopecia areata. Method: immunoSEQ multiplex PCR; TCRdb's copy keeps in-frame clones and lacks some. The sample holds 80,000 or so clones, about 71% seen once. Sequencing was performed on CD8+ T cells sorted from blood, taken at week 24, from a patient treated with tofacitinib. These receptors all come from a human donor with alopecia areata. Both conserved end residues are part of each CDR3. The order of the fields is D gene, clone size, V gene, J gene, CDR3 DNA, CDR3 protein. A D gene is named only where the DNA matches it firmly. Not every row has a clone size; where given, it reads once, few, many or a size class.

d_call: TRBD1; clone_size: .; v_call: TRBV30; j_call: TRBJ2-7; cdr3_nt: TGTGCCTGGAGTACCGGACAGGGGTACGAGCAGTACTTC; cdr3_aa: CAWSTGQGYEQYF
d_call: .; clone_size: few; v_call: TRBV7-9; j_call: TRBJ2-7; cdr3_nt: TGTGCCAGCAGCCTCCCCTCGGGGGACTCTACCTACGAGCAGTACTTC; cdr3_aa: CASSLPSGDSTYEQYF
d_call: .; clone_size: .; v_call: TRBV6-6; j_call: TRBJ2-7; cdr3_nt: TGTGCCAGCAGTTATTCACAGGGAAGCCACGAGCAGTACTTC; cdr3_aa: CASSYSQGSHEQYF
d_call: .; clone_size: .; v_call: TRBV5-1; j_call: TRBJ2-3; cdr3_nt: TGCGCCAGCAGCAAACAGGGATATGGCACAGATACGCAGTATTTT; cdr3_aa: CASSKQGYGTDTQYF
d_call: TRBD2; clone_size: once; v_call: TRBV7-6; j_call: TRBJ2-5; cdr3_nt: TGTGCCAGCAGCTTAAAGCTAGCGGGCCCGAGTTGGGAGACCCAGTACTTC; cdr3_aa: CASSLKLAGPSWETQYF
d_call: .; clone_size: .; v_call: TRBV9; j_call: TRBJ2-1; cdr3_nt: TGTGCCAGCAGCGTAGCGGTAGTCGGCAATGAGCAGTTCTTC; cdr3_aa: CASSVAVVGNEQFF
d_call: TRBD1; clone_size: .; v_call: TRBV7-9; j_call: TRBJ1-2; cdr3_nt: TGTGCCAGCAGCTTAGGGACAGGGGATCAAGGAGGCTACACCTTC; cdr3_aa: CASSLGTGDQGGYTF
d_call: .; clone_size: .; v_call: TRBV21-1; j_call: TRBJ1-1; cdr3_nt: TGTGCCAGCAGCAAAGGACGAGACAGCTTT; cdr3_aa: CASSKGRDSF
d_call: TRBD1; clone_size: .; v_call: TRBV5-5; j_call: TRBJ1-1; cdr3_nt: TGTGCCAGCAGCTCGGACAGGGGTCCTTGGTATGAAGCTTTCTTT; cdr3_aa: CASSSDRGPWYEAFF
d_call: .; clone_size: .; v_call: TRBV14; j_call: TRBJ2-1; cdr3_nt: TGTGCCAGCAGCCAAGAATGGTGGGGGGGGGCCCCCCCTGAGCAGTTCTTC; cdr3_aa: CASSQEWWGGAPPEQFF
d_call: .; clone_size: .; v_call: TRBV9; j_call: TRBJ2-6; cdr3_nt: TGTGCCAGCAGCTTGGGACTGTACTCTGGGGCCAACGTCCTGACTTTC; cdr3_aa: CASSLGLYSGANVLTF
d_call: TRBD2; clone_size: few; v_call: TRBV5-1; j_call: TRBJ2-1; cdr3_nt: TGCGCCAGCAGCTTGTTGGGGACTAGCGGGAGAGCTAGCAATGAGCAGTTCTTC; cdr3_aa: CASSLLGTSGRASNEQFF
d_call: .; clone_size: .; v_call: TRBV5-6; j_call: TRBJ2-7; cdr3_nt: TGTGCCAGCAGCTCCGGGACTCCCTACGAGCAGTACTTC; cdr3_aa: CASSSGTPYEQYF
d_call: .; clone_size: .; v_call: TRBV4-1; j_call: TRBJ1-3; cdr3_nt: TGCGCCAGCAGCCAAGTGGCAGGGGCTGGAAACACCATATATTTT; cdr3_aa: CASSQVAGAGNTIYF
d_call: .; clone_size: .; v_call: TRBV14; j_call: TRBJ1-1; cdr3_nt: TGTGCCAGCAGTCTTACCAGGAGACATTATGCTTTCTTT; cdr3_aa: CASSLTRRHYAFF
d_call: .; clone_size: .; v_call: TRBV27; j_call: TRBJ1-1; cdr3_nt: TGTGCCAGCAGTTTTTCTCAGAACACTGAAGCTTTCTTT; cdr3_aa: CASSFSQNTEAFF
d_call: .; clone_size: .; v_call: TRBV7-9; j_call: TRBJ1-1; cdr3_nt: TGTGCCAGCAGCGGAGAGGGGGGGTACACTGAAGCTTTCTTT; cdr3_aa: CASSGEGGYTEAFF
d_call: TRBD2; clone_size: .; v_call: TRBV7-9; j_call: TRBJ2-7; cdr3_nt: TGTGCCAGCAGCTCGCTAGTTTTGGGTAGCGGGTTCTCCTACGAGCAGTACTTC; cdr3_aa: CASSSLVLGSGFSYEQYF
d_call: .; clone_size: .; v_call: TRBV28; j_call: TRBJ2-7; cdr3_nt: TGTGCCAGCAGTTTACCCTCCAGTCGTCTGGGGCCCTACGAGCAGTACTTC; cdr3_aa: CASSLPSSRLGPYEQYF
d_call: .; clone_size: once; v_call: TRBV27; j_call: TRBJ2-1; cdr3_nt: TGTGCCAGCAGTTTCGGATGGAGCCCCAATGAGCAGTTCTTC; cdr3_aa: CASSFGWSPNEQFF
d_call: .; clone_size: .; v_call: TRBV4-1; j_call: TRBJ1-1; cdr3_nt: TGCGCCAGCAGCCATGGGGGGACTGAAGCTTTCTTT; cdr3_aa: CASSHGGTEAFF
d_call: .; clone_size: .; v_call: TRBV5-1; j_call: TRBJ1-1; cdr3_nt: TGCGCCAGCAGCCCGGGGAGCTTGAACACTGAAGCTTTCTTT; cdr3_aa: CASSPGSLNTEAFF
d_call: .; clone_size: few; v_call: TRBV15; j_call: TRBJ2-1; cdr3_nt: TGTGCCACCAGCAGAGAGGAGTACGGCGGGAAGCAGTTCTTC; cdr3_aa: CATSREEYGGKQFF
d_call: .; clone_size: .; v_call: TRBV2; j_call: TRBJ1-5; cdr3_nt: TGTGCCAGCAGTGAAGGGACTGTTGGCAATCAGCCCCAGCATTTT; cdr3_aa: CASSEGTVGNQPQHF
d_call: .; clone_size: .; v_call: TRBV25-1; j_call: TRBJ1-5; cdr3_nt: TGTGCCAGCAGTGTAGGTGGCAATCAGCCCCAGCATTTT; cdr3_aa: CASSVGGNQPQHF
d_call: TRBD1; clone_size: .; v_call: TRBV7-9; j_call: TRBJ2-7; cdr3_nt: TGTGCCAGCAGCTTCGGACAGGGTATCGACGAGCAGTACTTC; cdr3_aa: CASSFGQGIDEQYF
d_call: .; clone_size: once; v_call: TRBV5-6; j_call: TRBJ2-3; cdr3_nt: TGTGCCAGCGGCGAGGAACCGGGACTGAGCACAGATACGCAGTATTTT; cdr3_aa: CASGEEPGLSTDTQYF
d_call: TRBD2; clone_size: .; v_call: TRBV27; j_call: TRBJ2-3; cdr3_nt: TGTGCCAGCAGTTTGAACCCCGTACTAGCGGGAGGGAATACGCAGTATTTT; cdr3_aa: CASSLNPVLAGGNTQYF
d_call: .; clone_size: .; v_call: TRBV6-5; j_call: TRBJ1-5; cdr3_nt: TGTGCCAGCAGTTACTCATTCAATCAGCCCCAGCATTTT; cdr3_aa: CASSYSFNQPQHF
d_call: TRBD1; clone_size: once; v_call: TRBV5-1; j_call: TRBJ1-2; cdr3_nt: TGCGCCAGCAGCTACGTTGGACAGGGCAGCTATGGCTACACCTTC; cdr3_aa: CASSYVGQGSYGYTF
d_call: .; clone_size: .; v_call: TRBV7-6; j_call: TRBJ2-2; cdr3_nt: TGTGCCAGCAGCTTTAACACCGGGGAGCTGTTTTTT; cdr3_aa: CASSFNTGELFF
d_call: .; clone_size: few; v_call: TRBV7-9; j_call: TRBJ1-4; cdr3_nt: TGTGCCAGCAGCTTAACTTCGATGGGGGGTGAAAAACTGTTTTTT; cdr3_aa: CASSLTSMGGEKLFF
d_call: .; clone_size: .; v_call: TRBV7-9; j_call: TRBJ2-5; cdr3_nt: TGTGCCAGCAGCTTGCCCGGGATAGAGACCCAGTACTTC; cdr3_aa: CASSLPGIETQYF
d_call: TRBD1; clone_size: .; v_call: TRBV5-1; j_call: TRBJ1-2; cdr3_nt: TGCGCCAGCAGCGGGACAGACCCGTCGGGCTACACCTTC; cdr3_aa: CASSGTDPSGYTF
d_call: TRBD2; clone_size: .; v_call: TRBV9; j_call: TRBJ2-1; cdr3_nt: TGTGCCAGCAGCGTAGCACTAGCGCCGAACAATGAGCAGTTCTTC; cdr3_aa: CASSVALAPNNEQFF
d_call: TRBD2; clone_size: once; v_call: TRBV5-6; j_call: TRBJ2-3; cdr3_nt: TGTGCCAGCAGCCGAGGGACTAGCGAACGCACAGATACGCAGTATTTT; cdr3_aa: CASSRGTSERTDTQYF
d_call: TRBD2; clone_size: few; v_call: TRBV4-2; j_call: TRBJ2-2; cdr3_nt: TGTGCCAGCAGCCAAGAATCGGGGGGAACGAACACCGGGGAGCTGTTTTTT; cdr3_aa: CASSQESGGTNTGELFF
d_call: .; clone_size: .; v_call: TRBV29-1; j_call: TRBJ1-1; cdr3_nt: TGCAGCGTCCCCGTCGGGGGCACTGAAGCTTTCTTT; cdr3_aa: CSVPVGGTEAFF